The rows below give T cell receptor beta chains drawn from one sample of a study of T cell responses to AZD1222 COVID-19 vaccine. The repertoire was sequenced with immunoSEQ multiplex PCR; TCRdb's copy has only in-frame clones and lacks some. In the table there are around 190,000 clones, about 91% of which are singletons. The material sequenced was peripheral blood, taken 28 days after the second AZD1222 dose. The receptors were gathered from an adult who received the AZD1222 COVID-19 vaccine. Both conserved end residues are part of each CDR3. Each record gives: CDR3 protein, V gene, D gene. The D gene is left open where the match is weak.

CDR3: CASSLFGGQGGDEQYF
V: TRBV5-5
D: TRBD1

CDR3: CASSRNGGANTEAFF
V: TRBV7-3
D: -

CDR3: CASSSTRRLAGGPVHYEQYF
V: TRBV5-1
D: TRBD2

CDR3: CASSVVRGYGVEAFF
V: TRBV9
D: -

CDR3: CAWSVIRETQYF
V: TRBV30
D: -

CDR3: CATSRDRGNTGELFF
V: TRBV15
D: -

CDR3: CASSGDRGNGYTF
V: TRBV12-3/TRBV12-4
D: TRBD1

CDR3: CASSDRGRETQYF
V: TRBV12-3/TRBV12-4
D: TRBD1

CDR3: CASSSAATGNTIYF
V: TRBV6-2/TRBV6-3
D: -

CDR3: CASSPTHSNQPQHF
V: TRBV3-1/TRBV3-2
D: -

CDR3: CASRDAGAPEAFF
V: TRBV2
D: -

CDR3: CASSSGPRQGQPQHF
V: TRBV27
D: TRBD1

CDR3: CASSPGQGIDEQYF
V: TRBV7-9
D: TRBD1

CDR3: CASSPGTGGNTGELFF
V: TRBV18
D: -

CDR3: CASSSYSNQPQHF
V: TRBV7-8
D: -

CDR3: CASSLWGQPLHF
V: TRBV5-4
D: TRBD1

CDR3: CASSSNRLAGTDTQYF
V: TRBV28
D: -

CDR3: CASSRDSSGDTQYF
V: TRBV7-9
D: -

CDR3: CSASRGSVAYEQYF
V: TRBV20-1
D: -

CDR3: CASRQGVAYEQYF
V: TRBV19
D: -

CDR3: CASSVWGSNEKLFF
V: TRBV19
D: -

CDR3: CASRNGQVGEQYF
V: TRBV19
D: TRBD1

CDR3: CASSQDQNSGYGYTF
V: TRBV4-2
D: -

CDR3: CASSFRDRGKEQYF
V: TRBV10-2
D: TRBD1

CDR3: CASRSSGGSYEQYF
V: TRBV6-5
D: TRBD1

CDR3: CASSEYSRGRNQPQHF
V: TRBV2
D: -

CDR3: CASSEYAGEYQPQHF
V: TRBV2
D: -

CDR3: CASSQSQGLTNEKLFF
V: TRBV14
D: -

CDR3: CASSGYQGWYGYTF
V: TRBV19
D: -

CDR3: CASSVGSSGGYNEQFF
V: TRBV9
D: TRBD2

CDR3: CASSVQGQNTEAFF
V: TRBV9
D: -

CDR3: CASSSGQENSPLHF
V: TRBV5-1
D: TRBD1

CDR3: CASSLSSFRQPRGLHF
V: TRBV7-2
D: -

CDR3: CASSSGLGDSPLHF
V: TRBV7-2
D: -

CDR3: CASSSTRKGEQFF
V: TRBV7-3
D: -

CDR3: CAISERTGASEKLFF
V: TRBV10-3
D: TRBD1

CDR3: CASSVTGPLGQPQHF
V: TRBV19
D: -

CDR3: CASRRQGVGNTEAFF
V: TRBV27
D: TRBD1

CDR3: CASSLNPAPSEKLFF
V: TRBV7-3
D: -

CDR3: CSASRGAEAFF
V: TRBV20-1
D: -

CDR3: CASSSDRGPGNTIYF
V: TRBV7-2
D: TRBD1

CDR3: CASRRTGINYGYTF
V: TRBV6-5
D: TRBD1

CDR3: CASNPDRGGRAQHF
V: TRBV6-5
D: TRBD1

CDR3: CATREYHEQYF
V: TRBV6-5
D: -

CDR3: CSVLDPGYTF
V: TRBV29-1
D: -